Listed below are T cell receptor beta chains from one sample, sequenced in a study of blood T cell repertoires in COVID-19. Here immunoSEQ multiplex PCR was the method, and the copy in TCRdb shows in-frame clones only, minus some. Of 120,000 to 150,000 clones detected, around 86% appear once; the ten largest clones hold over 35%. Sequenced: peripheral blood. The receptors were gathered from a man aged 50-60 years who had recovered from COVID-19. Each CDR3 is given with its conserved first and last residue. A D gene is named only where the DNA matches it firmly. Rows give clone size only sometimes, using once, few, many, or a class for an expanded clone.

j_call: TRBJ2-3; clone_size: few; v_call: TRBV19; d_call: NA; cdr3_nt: TGTGCCAGTAGTATTGATAGCGGAGCTAGCACAGATACGCAGTATTTT; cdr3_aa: CASSIDSGASTDTQYF
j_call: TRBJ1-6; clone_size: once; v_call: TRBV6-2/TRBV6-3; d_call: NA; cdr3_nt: TGTGCCAGCAGTTACGGGCAATCACCCCTCCACTTT; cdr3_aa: CASSYGQSPLHF
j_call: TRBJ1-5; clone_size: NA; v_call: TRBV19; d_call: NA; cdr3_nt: TGTGCCAGTAGTGCTTCAGGATTGCAAGTTCGGCCCCAGCATTTT; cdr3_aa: CASSASGLQVRPQHF
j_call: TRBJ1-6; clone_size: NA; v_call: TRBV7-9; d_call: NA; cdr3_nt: TGTGCCAGCAGCTTAGGTCAGGGCAGCTCACCCCTCCACTTT; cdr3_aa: CASSLGQGSSPLHF
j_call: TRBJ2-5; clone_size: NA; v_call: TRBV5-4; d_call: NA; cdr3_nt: TGTGCCAGCAGCTCCACGTCTCAGGGGTCAGAGACCCAGTACTTC; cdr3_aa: CASSSTSQGSETQYF
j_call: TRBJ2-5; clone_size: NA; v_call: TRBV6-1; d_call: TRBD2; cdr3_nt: TGTGCCAGCAGTGAAGGGAGACTAGCGGGGGAGGAGACCCAGTACTTC; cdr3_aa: CASSEGRLAGEETQYF
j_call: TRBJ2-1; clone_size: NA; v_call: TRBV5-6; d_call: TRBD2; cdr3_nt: TGTGCCAGCAGCGTAACAGCGGGGGGGCTGAATGAGCAGTTCTTC; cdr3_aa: CASSVTAGGLNEQFF
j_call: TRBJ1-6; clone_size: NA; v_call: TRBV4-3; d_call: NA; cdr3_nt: TGCGCCAGCAGCCAAGATCTTTCCAGGGTTAATTCACCCCTCCACTTT; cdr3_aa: CASSQDLSRVNSPLHF
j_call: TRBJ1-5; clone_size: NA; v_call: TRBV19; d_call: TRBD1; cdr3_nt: TGTGCCAGTAGTAGCCGGGACAGGGGGAACCGACGTAGCAATCAGCCCCAGCATTTT; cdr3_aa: CASSSRDRGNRRSNQPQHF
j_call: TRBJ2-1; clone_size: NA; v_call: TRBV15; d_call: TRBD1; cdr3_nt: TGTGCCACCAGCAGAGATGGCCGCAGGGGGACGTTCTTC; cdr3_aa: CATSRDGRRGTFF
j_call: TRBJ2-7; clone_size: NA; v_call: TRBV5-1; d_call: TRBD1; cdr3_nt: TGCGCCAGCAGCGTGACCGGACAGGGCTCCTACGAGCAGTACTTC; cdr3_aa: CASSVTGQGSYEQYF
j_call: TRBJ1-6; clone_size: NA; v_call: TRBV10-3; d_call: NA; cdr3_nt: TGTGCCATCAGTGAGTGGGCAGGTTCCTATAATTCACCCCTCCACTTT; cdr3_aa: CAISEWAGSYNSPLHF
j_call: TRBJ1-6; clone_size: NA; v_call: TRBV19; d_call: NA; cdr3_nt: TGTGCCAGTAGTATAGGTGGCTCGGGGTCACCCCTCCACTTT; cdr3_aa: CASSIGGSGSPLHF
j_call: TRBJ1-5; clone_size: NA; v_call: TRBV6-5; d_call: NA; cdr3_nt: TGTGCCAGCAGGCCGACACCCGTCAATCAGCCCCAGCATTTT; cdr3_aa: CASRPTPVNQPQHF
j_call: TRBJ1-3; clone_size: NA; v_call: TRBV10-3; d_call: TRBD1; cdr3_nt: TGTGCCATCAGGGGGACAGTCTCTGGAAACACCATATATTTT; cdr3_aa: CAIRGTVSGNTIYF
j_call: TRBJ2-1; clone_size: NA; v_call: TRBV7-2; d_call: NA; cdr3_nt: TGTGCCAGCAGCTTAGAAGCGGAGGTCTACAATGAGCAGTTCTTC; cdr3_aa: CASSLEAEVYNEQFF
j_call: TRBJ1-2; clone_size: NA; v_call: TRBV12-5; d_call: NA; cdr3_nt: TGTGCTAGTGGTTTGGGCATAGGTCAGGGATACTATGGCTACACCTTC; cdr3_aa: CASGLGIGQGYYGYTF
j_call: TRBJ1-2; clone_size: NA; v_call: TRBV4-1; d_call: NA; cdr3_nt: TGCGCCAGCAGCCAACAACAAGGTAGAGGGGGCTATGGCTACACCTTC; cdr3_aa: CASSQQQGRGGYGYTF
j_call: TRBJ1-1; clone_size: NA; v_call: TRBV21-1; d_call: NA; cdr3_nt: TGTGCCAGCAGCCCCCGGAATGTCGGCGGAATATTATTGGAAGCTTTCTTT; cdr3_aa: CASSPRNVGGILLEAFF
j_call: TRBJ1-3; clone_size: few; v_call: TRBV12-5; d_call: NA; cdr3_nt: TGTGCTAGTGGTTTGGGGGCCTCCTCTGGAAACACCATATATTTT; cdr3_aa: CASGLGASSGNTIYF
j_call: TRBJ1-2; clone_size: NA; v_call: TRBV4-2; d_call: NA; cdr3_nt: TGTGCCAGCAGCCAAGGGGCAGGGGCGTATGACTATGGCTACACCTTC; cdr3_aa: CASSQGAGAYDYGYTF
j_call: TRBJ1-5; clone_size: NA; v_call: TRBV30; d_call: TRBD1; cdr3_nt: TGTGCCTGGAGTACTGGACAGGCGCCCTATAGCAATCAGCCCCAGCATTTT; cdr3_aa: CAWSTGQAPYSNQPQHF
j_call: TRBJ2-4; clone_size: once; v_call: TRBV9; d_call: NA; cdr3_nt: TGTGCCAGCAGCGTGGGGGCAGGGAACATTCAGTACTTC; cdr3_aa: CASSVGAGNIQYF
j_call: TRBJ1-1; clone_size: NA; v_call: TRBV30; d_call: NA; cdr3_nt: TGTGCCTGGAGTGGAACAGCTAACACTGAAGCTTTCTTT; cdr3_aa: CAWSGTANTEAFF
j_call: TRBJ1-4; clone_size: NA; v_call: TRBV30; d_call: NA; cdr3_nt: TGTGCCTGGAGTGTACGGAACAGGGAAGAAAAACTGTTTTTT; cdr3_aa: CAWSVRNREEKLFF
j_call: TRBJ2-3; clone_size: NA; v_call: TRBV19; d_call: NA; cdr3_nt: TGTGCCAGTAGTATAGATGGGCAGGGTCATGCAGATACGCAGTATTTT; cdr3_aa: CASSIDGQGHADTQYF
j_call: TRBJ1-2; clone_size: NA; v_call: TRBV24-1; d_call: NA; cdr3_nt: TGTGCCACCAGTGATTTGGGGGGGTTTGGCTACACCTTC; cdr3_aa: CATSDLGGFGYTF
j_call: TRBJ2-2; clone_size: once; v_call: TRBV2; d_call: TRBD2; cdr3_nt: TGTGCCAGCAGTGAAGACGGGGGGGCCCCCGGGGAGCTGTTTTTT; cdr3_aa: CASSEDGGAPGELFF
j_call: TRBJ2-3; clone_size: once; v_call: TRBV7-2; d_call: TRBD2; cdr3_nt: TGTGCCAGCAGCGCGGGGGTGAGCACAGATACGCAGTATTTT; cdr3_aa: CASSAGVSTDTQYF
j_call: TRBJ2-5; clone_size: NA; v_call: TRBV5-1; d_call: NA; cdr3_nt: TGCGCCAGCAGCTTGAGTCCGAGCTCGGGGCAAGAGACCCAGTACTTC; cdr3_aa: CASSLSPSSGQETQYF
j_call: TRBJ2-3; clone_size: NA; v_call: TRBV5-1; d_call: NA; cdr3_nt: TGCGCCAGCAGCTTGACGGGGACAGATACGCAGTATTTT; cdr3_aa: CASSLTGTDTQYF
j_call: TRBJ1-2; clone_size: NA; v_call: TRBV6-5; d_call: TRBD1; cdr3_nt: TGTGCCAGCAGTTCCCGACAGGGAATAATGGATGGCTACACCTTC; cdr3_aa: CASSSRQGIMDGYTF
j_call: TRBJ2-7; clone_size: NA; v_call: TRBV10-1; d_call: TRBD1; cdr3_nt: TGCGCCAGCAGTACCACCGGGACAGGGTACTACGAGCAGTACTTC; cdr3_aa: CASSTTGTGYYEQYF
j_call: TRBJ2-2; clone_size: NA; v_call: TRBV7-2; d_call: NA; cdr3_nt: TGTGCCAGCAGTTTAATAGGACAAATTAACACCGGGGAGCTGTTTTTT; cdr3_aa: CASSLIGQINTGELFF
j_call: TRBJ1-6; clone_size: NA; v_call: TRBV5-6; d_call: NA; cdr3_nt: TGTGCCAGCAGCTTCGACAGGAATAATTCACCCCTCCACTTT; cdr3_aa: CASSFDRNNSPLHF
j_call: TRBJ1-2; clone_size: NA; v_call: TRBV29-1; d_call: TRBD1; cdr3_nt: TGCAGCGTCGACAGGGGGCGTCATGGCTACACCTTC; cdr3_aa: CSVDRGRHGYTF
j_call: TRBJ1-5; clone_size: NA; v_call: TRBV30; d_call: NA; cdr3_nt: TGTGCCTGGAGTGGAGGACAGAGAAATCAGCCCCAGCATTTT; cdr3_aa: CAWSGGQRNQPQHF
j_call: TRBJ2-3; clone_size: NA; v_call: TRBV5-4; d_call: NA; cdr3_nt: TGTGCCAGCAGCTTGGCGGGACTGAATACGCAGTATTTT; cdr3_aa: CASSLAGLNTQYF
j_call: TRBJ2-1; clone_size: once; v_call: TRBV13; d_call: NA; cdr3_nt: TGTGCCAGCAGCTCCGCCGGGAACCTCAATGAGCAGTTCTTC; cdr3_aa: CASSSAGNLNEQFF
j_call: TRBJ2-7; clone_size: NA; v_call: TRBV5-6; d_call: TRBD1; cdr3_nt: TGTGCCAGCAGCCCGGACAGGGGGCGCGGCGAGCAGTACTTC; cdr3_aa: CASSPDRGRGEQYF
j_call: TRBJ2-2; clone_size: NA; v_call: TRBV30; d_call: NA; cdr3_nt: TGTGCCTGGAGGGCCGAGACAACCACCGGGGAGCTGTTTTTT; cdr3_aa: CAWRAETTTGELFF
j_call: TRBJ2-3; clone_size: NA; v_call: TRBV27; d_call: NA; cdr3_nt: TGTGCCAGCAGTTTTGGGGGGGCCCGCACAGATACGCAGTATTTT; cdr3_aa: CASSFGGARTDTQYF
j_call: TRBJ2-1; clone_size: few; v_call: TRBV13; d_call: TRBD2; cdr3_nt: TGTGCCAGCAGCCCCAGAGGGCTAGCGGGGGGTCTTAATGAGCAGTTCTTC; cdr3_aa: CASSPRGLAGGLNEQFF
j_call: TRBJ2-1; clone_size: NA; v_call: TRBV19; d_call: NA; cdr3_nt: TGTGCCAGTACCAGTACAGGGTACAATGAGCAGTTCTTC; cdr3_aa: CASTSTGYNEQFF
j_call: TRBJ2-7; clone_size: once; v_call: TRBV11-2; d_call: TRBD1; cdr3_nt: TGTGCCAGCAGCCTGAGACAGGGCCTGGGCGAGCAGTACTTC; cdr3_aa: CASSLRQGLGEQYF
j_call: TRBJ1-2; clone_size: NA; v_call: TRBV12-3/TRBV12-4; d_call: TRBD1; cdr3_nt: TGTGCCAGCAGTGACCGGGACAGGTCAGGCTACACCTTC; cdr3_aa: CASSDRDRSGYTF
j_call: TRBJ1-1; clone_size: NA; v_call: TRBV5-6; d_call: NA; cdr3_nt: TGTGCCAGCAGCTTGACGGAGACTGAAGCTTTCTTT; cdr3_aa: CASSLTETEAFF
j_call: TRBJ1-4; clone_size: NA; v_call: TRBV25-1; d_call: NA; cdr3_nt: TGTGCCACCGAGGGCCCGACGGCTAATGAAAAACTGTTTTTT; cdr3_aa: CATEGPTANEKLFF
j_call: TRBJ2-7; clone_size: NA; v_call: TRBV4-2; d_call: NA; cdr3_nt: TGTGCCAGCAGCCGCGGCACTGCAGAGAGCGAGCAGTACTTC; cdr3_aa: CASSRGTAESEQYF
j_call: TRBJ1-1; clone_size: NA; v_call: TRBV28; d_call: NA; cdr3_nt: TGTGCCAGCAGCACCAGGGTAGCTGGGAACACTGAAGCTTTCTTT; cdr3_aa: CASSTRVAGNTEAFF
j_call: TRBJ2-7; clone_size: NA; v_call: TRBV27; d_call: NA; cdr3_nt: TGTGCCAGCAGTTTTGTACAGGGTAGCGAGCAGTACTTC; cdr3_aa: CASSFVQGSEQYF
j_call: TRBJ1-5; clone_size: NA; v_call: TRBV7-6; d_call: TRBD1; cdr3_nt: TGTGCCAGCAGCCCCGACAGGGTTAGGGATCAGCCCCAGCATTTT; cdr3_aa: CASSPDRVRDQPQHF
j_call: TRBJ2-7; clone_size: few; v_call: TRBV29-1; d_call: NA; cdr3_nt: TGCAGCGCCCGGGACCCCCTCGCGGGAGAGCAGTACTTC; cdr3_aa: CSARDPLAGEQYF
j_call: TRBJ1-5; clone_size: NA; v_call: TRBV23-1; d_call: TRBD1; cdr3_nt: TGCGCCAGCAGTCAAGGACAGGGGCACTTTTGCAATCAGCCCCAGCATTTT; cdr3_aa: CASSQGQGHFCNQPQHF
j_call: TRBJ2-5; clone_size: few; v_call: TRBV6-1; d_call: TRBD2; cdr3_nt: TGTGCCAGCAGTGGAGCGGGGGGGCCGTTTGAGACCCAGTACTTC; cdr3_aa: CASSGAGGPFETQYF